This T cell receptor beta chain came from a study of beta chain features in type 1 diabetes. Overall study findings and caveats: Researchers report that Type 1 diabetes patients had moderately but significantly shorter TCRB CDR3s across all four CD4+ subsets. A cDNA-based sequencing approach could over-represent cells with high TCR expression.

The CDR3 is 14 amino acids. Germline V gives CDR1 SNHLY, CDR2 FYNNEI. V lost 6 bases to trimming and J lost 0 bases, with 8 bases between them. Sampling consisted of one heparinised blood draw per donor, averaging about 110 mL. Sequencing targeted expressed TCRB transcripts, as all isolated RNA had been reverse transcribed. The table came from immunoSEQ multiplex PCR; TCRdb's copy has only in-frame clones and leaves some out. The sample includes fewer than 350,000 clones, about 15% of them seen just once. As for this clone: Antigen: not known.

Sequencing used naive CD4+ T cells from blood. The clonotype comes from a man younger than 35 with type 1 diabetes. The rearrangement uses TRBV2 and TRBJ2-2; D is possibly TRBD1 (6 bases). CDR3 DNA: TGTGCCAGCAGGGACAGAGCGAACACCGGGGAGCTGTTTTTT. The encoded protein is CASRDRANTGELFF.